This T cell receptor beta chain was identified in a study of T cell repertoires in cytomegalovirus infection (dated by TCRdb to the late 2010s). With respect to the entire study: Donor HLA type was relevant to the analysis, because carriage of CMV infection together with the matching HLA type was indicated by public TCR beta signatures.

Per the germline V gene, SQVTM is the CDR1 and ANQGSEA is the CDR2. The CDR3 sequence holds 11 residues, the cysteine and phenylalanine included. Only the CDR3 part of the read is kept: 33 bases, read in frame from the first base. As concerns this clonotype: Its antigen remains undetermined. It may be a read error: a sequence one base away is much more abundant.

Overall results and qualifications from the work: In both this cohort and an independent roughly 330-donor cohort, the cumulative frequency of public TCR beta family members distinguished carriers of CMV infection plus the relevant HLA type. The ex vivo response was dominated by HLA-C-restricted CMV-specific TCR beta clonotypes, which also provided the single most frequent clonotype in two of eight donors.

Sequenced on an Illumina HiSeq 1500. TCRdb itself trimmed the public reads at Q25 with fastp, ran MiXCR and retained productive beta chains. Merged by CDR3 protein, the rows form single entries marked with the most common genes and DNA. Present in this sample are hundreds of thousands of distinct CDR3 sequences, around 6.2% of which were seen just once. The top ten clones comprise about 6.5% of the sample. This TCR was sampled from a human donor in good health (CMV status not recorded). Some clones in this sample may be carry-over from other donors' samples. This chain is built from TRBV29-1 and TRBJ1-4; a tentative D match to TRBD1 spans 6 bases. Sequencing input: PBMCs. The CDR3 corresponds to CSAGGGEKLSF. The bases are TGCAGCGCCGGAGGGGGGGAAAAACTGTCTTTT.